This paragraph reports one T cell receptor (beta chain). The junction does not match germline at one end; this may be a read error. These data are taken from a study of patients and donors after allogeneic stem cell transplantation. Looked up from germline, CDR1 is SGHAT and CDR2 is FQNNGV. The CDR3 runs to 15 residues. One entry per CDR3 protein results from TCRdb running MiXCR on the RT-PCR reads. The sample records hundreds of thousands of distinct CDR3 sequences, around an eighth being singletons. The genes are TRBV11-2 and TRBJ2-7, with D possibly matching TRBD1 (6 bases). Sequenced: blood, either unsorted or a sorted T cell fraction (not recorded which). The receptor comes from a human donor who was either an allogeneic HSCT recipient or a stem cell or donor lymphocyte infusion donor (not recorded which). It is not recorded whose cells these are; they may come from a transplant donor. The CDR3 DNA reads TGTGCCAGCGCCCTAGGGGGTAGGAGTTCCTCCGAGCAGTACTTC. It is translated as CASALGGRSSSEQYF. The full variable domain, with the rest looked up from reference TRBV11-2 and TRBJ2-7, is EAGVAQSPRYKIIEKRQSVAFWCNPISGHATLYWYQQILGQGPKLLIQFQNNGVVDDSQLPKDRFSAERLKGVDSTLKIQPAKLEDSAVYLCASALGGRSSSEQYFGPGTRLTVT.